The 32 T cell receptor beta chains below all came from one sample that was sequenced in a study of T cell repertoires in cytomegalovirus infection. TCRdb independently ran MiXCR on the reads; one entry per CDR3 protein. The sample has approximately 200,000 distinct CDR3 sequences, about 20% seen once. Sequenced material: CD8+ T cells from PBMCs. The receptors here all came from a human donor in good health (CMV status not recorded). Some clones in this sample may be carry-over from other donors' samples.

The J gene is TRBJ1-1, the V gene TRBV11-2, with TRBD1 as a possible D gene (6 bases). CDR1 and CDR2 from the germline V gene are SGHAT and FQNNGV. Trimming removed 3 bases at V and 3 bases at J, with 11 bases between. This CDR3 spans 14 amino acids. CDR3 in DNA: TGTGCCAGCAGCTTGTGGGGACAAGACACTGAAGCTTTCTTT. Amino acids: CASSLWGQDTEAFF.

This clonotype was found many times. The chain has TRBV7-8 and TRBJ2-5; D might be TRBD2 (6 bases). The V end lost 5 bases, the J end lost 0 bases, and 16 bases lay between the germline ends. Germline V gives CDR1 SGHVS, CDR2 FQNEAQ. CDR3 size: 16 residues. CDR3 region: CASSPSPRGYQETQYF. CDR3 nucleotide sequence: TGTGCCAGCAGCCCCTCTCCTCGGGGGTACCAAGAGACCCAGTACTTC. The full variable domain, rest sourced from reference TRBV7-8 and TRBJ2-5, is GAGVSQSPRYKVAKRGQDVALRCDPISGHVSLFWYQQALGQGPEFLTYFQNEAQLDKSGLPSDRFFAERPEGSVSTLKIQRTQQEDSAVYLCASSPSPRGYQETQYFGPGTRLLVL.

The genes are TRBV29-1 and TRBJ2-1, with D maybe TRBD1 (6 bases). From germline, CDR1 is SQVTM and CDR2 ANQGSEA. V dropped 6 bases and J dropped 0 bases, with 12 bases sitting between them. This CDR3 comprises 14 residues. CDR3 in amino acids: CSVDRALSYNEQFF. In nucleotides, the CDR3 is TGCAGCGTGGACAGAGCGCTCTCCTACAATGAGCAGTTCTTC.

This clonotype was seen at least ten times. The chain uses TRBV7-9 and TRBJ2-1; the D gene could be TRBD1 or TRBD2 (5 bases each). V lost 2 bases and J 8 bases, leaving 10 bases between the germline ends. The CDR3 has 13 residues. Per the germline V gene, CDR1 is SEHNR and CDR2 is FQNEAQ (reference sequence). The DNA of the CDR3 is TGTGCCAGCAGCTTAACGGGGCTTTATGAGCAGTTCTTC. This sequence encodes CASSLTGLYEQFF.

This clonotype has more than one count but fewer than ten. The genes are TRBV5-1 and TRBJ2-7, with D unresolved. The germline CDR1 and CDR2 sequences are SGHRS and YFSETQ. The CDR3 length is 15 residues. V was clipped by 3 bases and J by 0 bases, with 13 bases between them. As DNA, the CDR3 is TGCGCCAGCAGCTGGTCCAGCCAAGGCTCCTACGAGCAGTACTTC. The encoded protein is CASSWSSQGSYEQYF.

The rearrangement links TRBV5-6 to TRBJ2-7; TRBD2 matches 9 bases. CDR1 SGHDT and CDR2 YYEEEE come from the germline V gene. Losses at the gene ends were 4 bases for V and 5 bases for J; bases not matched to a gene: 13. The CDR3 is 16 amino acids. CDR3 protein: CASSPRSRGGAHEQYF. As DNA, the CDR3 is TGTGCCAGCAGCCCCCGGAGCCGCGGGGGGGCCCACGAGCAGTACTTC.

The V gene is TRBV29-1, the J gene TRBJ1-1; TRBD1 matches 9 bases. Germline CDR1 and CDR2: SQVTM and ANQGSEA. The V gene end was trimmed by 4 bases and the J gene end by 0 bases; junction bases not matched to a gene: 3. The CDR3 sequence is 14 residues long. CDR3 sequence reads: CSVATGGMNTEAFF. CDR3 in DNA: TGCAGCGTTGCGACAGGGGGTATGAACACTGAAGCTTTCTTT.

This clonotype has ten or more counts. The chain uses TRBV4-2 and TRBJ1-1, with D unclear. V was trimmed by 1 base and J by 4 bases, leaving 10 bases between them. Per the germline V gene, CDR1 is LGHNA and CDR2 is YNFKEQ. The CDR3 sequence is 14 residues long. The CDR3: CASSQAPVITEAFF. Here the CDR3 DNA reads TGTGCCAGCAGCCAAGCGCCGGTCATCACTGAAGCTTTCTTT.

This chain joins TRBV12-3 or TRBV12-4 and TRBJ1-1, with 7 positions matching TRBD1. The junction had 7 bases not matched to a gene; V was cut back by 5 bases and J by 1 base. This CDR3 is built from 15 residues. The CDR3 sequence is CASSDTGETNTEAFF. The DNA for the CDR3 is TGTGCCAGCAGTGATACAGGGGAAACGAACACTGAAGCTTTCTTT.

This clonotype has a handful of counts. The chain joins TRBV27 to TRBJ2-3; perhaps TRBD1 as D (5 bases). Germline CDR1 reads MNHEY; CDR2 reads SMNVEV (reference sequence). V lost 1 base and J 1 base, leaving 6 bases between the germline ends. There are 14 residues in the CDR3. The CDR3 here is CASSLLTGTDTQYF. The DNA of the CDR3 is TGTGCCAGCAGTTTATTGACAGGCACAGATACGCAGTATTTT.

This clonotype was recorded once. The chain couples TRBV4-2 to TRBJ2-3; D call uncertain. This CDR3 has 18 residues. V was clipped by 1 base and J by 1 base, with 18 bases between them. Looked up from germline, CDR1 is LGHNA and CDR2 is YNFKEQ. The CDR3 bases are TGTGCCAGCAGCCAAGTAATCAGTATGACCCGGGGCACAGATACGCAGTATTTT. This encodes CASSQVISMTRGTDTQYF.

Concerning this clonotype: No conserved phenylalanine or tryptophan ends this CDR3, so it is likely a read error. The chain is built from TRBV20-1 and TRBJ2-7; 7 nucleotides line up with TRBD1. The CDR3 consists of 14 residues. From germline, CDR1 is DFQATT and CDR2 SNEGSKA (reference sequence). Trimming at V came to 1 base and at J to 6 bases, leaving 9 bases not matched to a gene. The CDR3 sequence: CSARGAQTGSEQYL. For the CDR3, the DNA is TGCAGTGCTAGAGGCGCCCAGACAGGGAGCGAGCAGTACCTC.

This chain joins TRBV20-1 and TRBJ2-5; no clear D. The germline CDR1 and CDR2 sequences are DFQATT and SNEGSKA (reference sequence). The CDR3 has 12 amino acids. V lost 1 base and J 5 bases, leaving 8 bases between the germline ends. In DNA, the CDR3 is TGCAGTGCTAGAGGGGGTTGGGAGACCCAGTACTTC. Its protein is CSARGGWETQYF.

This clonotype occurred many times. V and J are TRBV7-2 and TRBJ2-7; D may correspond to TRBD1 or TRBD2 (5 bases each). The CDR3 is made up of 14 amino acids. Trimming cost V 4 bases and J 5 bases, with 15 bases left between them. Per the germline V gene, CDR1 is SGHTA and CDR2 is FQGNSA. The DNA of the CDR3 is TGTGCCAGCAGCTACGGGACGGAGAGGCACGAGCAGTACTTC. It specifies CASSYGTERHEQYF.

At least ten counts were recorded for this clonotype. CDR3 DNA sequence: TGTGCCAGCAGCGCACTAGGGGCCCCCGAGCAGTACTTC. The encoded protein is CASSALGAPEQYF. The V call is TRBV7-3, the J call TRBJ2-7; either TRBD1 or TRBD2 may fit D (5 bases each). Trimming shortened V by 5 bases and J by 6 bases, and 14 bases separated the two germline ends. Germline CDR1 and CDR2: SGHTA and FQGTGA. There are 13 residues in the CDR3. Drawing the rest from reference TRBV7-3 and TRBJ2-7, the complete variable domain is GAGVSQTPSNKVTEKGKYVELRCDPISGHTALYWYRQSLGQGPEFLIYFQGTGAADDSGLPNDRFFAVRPEGSVSTLKIQRTERGDSAVYLCASSALGAPEQYFGPGTRLTVT.

This clonotype was seen ten or more times. In DNA form, the CDR3 reads TGTGCCAGCAGCCCCTGGACTAGCGGGGGGCAATACAATGAGCAGTTCTTC. Amino acid sequence: CASSPWTSGGQYNEQFF. The rearrangement links TRBV7-3 to TRBJ2-1; 14 nucleotides agree with TRBD2. This CDR3 is 17 amino acids long. J lost 4 bases, V lost 5 bases, and 7 bases had no gene match. The germline gives CDR1 SGHTA, CDR2 FQGTGA.

This clonotype was seen ten or more times. This CDR3 reads CASSSQGAEAFF. Here the CDR3 DNA reads TGTGCCAGCAGCTCCCAGGGGGCTGAAGCTTTCTTT. The chain uses TRBV7-9 and TRBJ1-1; 7 bases match TRBD1. CDR3 size: 12 residues. V shed 4 bases and J 6 bases; nucleotides not matched to a gene: 2. Germline CDR1 is SEHNR and CDR2 is FQNEAQ (reference sequence).

This rearrangement joins TRBV29-1 to TRBJ2-7; 8 bases match TRBD1. Per germline, CDR1 SQVTM and CDR2 ANQGSEA. There are 13 residues in the CDR3. Losses at the gene ends were 4 bases for V and 2 bases for J; bases not matched to a gene: 4. This chain's CDR3 is CSVGQGSPYEQYF. CDR3 sequence (DNA): TGCAGCGTTGGACAGGGGTCCCCCTACGAGCAGTACTTC.

The V call is TRBV7-2, the J call TRBJ2-3; a possible D gene is TRBD2 (6 bases). The V gene's germline CDR1 is SGHTA and CDR2 FQGNSA. The CDR3 totals 14 residues. The V gene lost 0 bases and the J gene lost 6 bases, with 10 bases spanning the gap. Here the CDR3 DNA reads TGTGCCAGCAGCTTAGCGACGGGGAGGGATACGCAGTATTTT. Its protein product is CASSLATGRDTQYF.

This chain uses TRBV11-2 with TRBJ2-7; 7 bases are a match to TRBD1. The CDR3 is 15 amino acids. Germline CDR1 SGHAT, CDR2 FQNNGV. The J segment lost 2 bases and the V segment lost 1 base, leaving 5 bases of the junction unmatched. The CDR3 nucleotides are TGTGCCAGCAGCTTAGCGAGGGACAGCGCCTACGAGCAGTACTTC. This translates into CASSLARDSAYEQYF.

Only a few counts were recorded for this clonotype. The chain recombines TRBV28 with TRBJ1-6; 11 bases are shared with TRBD1. CDR1 is MDHEN and CDR2 is SYDVKM in the germline V gene. V shed 6 bases, J shed 9 bases, and the junction held 7 bases outside the gene matches. This CDR3 comprises 15 residues. The CDR3 nucleotides read TGTGCCAGCAGGCCTGGACAGGGGGCGGTTTCACCCCTCCACTTT. It translates to CASRPGQGAVSPLHF.

The chain uses TRBV20-1 and TRBJ2-7, with D possibly being TRBD1 or TRBD2 (5 bases each). Trimming took off 0 bases at V and 7 bases at J, with 7 bases between the two ends. CDR1 and CDR2 (germline): DFQATT, SNEGSKA (reference sequence). This CDR3 has 11 residues. The CDR3 loop reads CSARDWGEQYF. The CDR3 DNA is TGCAGTGCTAGAGATTGGGGGGAGCAGTACTTC.

At least ten counts were recorded for this clonotype. The rearrangement uses TRBV7-9 and TRBJ1-5, with D uncertain. In germline, CDR1 is SEHNR, CDR2 FQNEAQ (reference sequence). This CDR3 is 17 amino acids long. Trimming cost V 1 base and J 7 bases, with 20 bases left between them. The CDR3 bases are TGTGCCAGCAGCTTAGGAGGTACGGGGATGGGGAACCAGCCCCAGCATTTT. This encodes CASSLGGTGMGNQPQHF.

The chain joins TRBV2 to TRBJ2-1; unclear D gene. The CDR3 has 18 residues. V gave up 2 bases and J gave up 0 bases, with 17 bases separating them. Per the germline V gene, CDR1 is SNHLY and CDR2 is FYNNEI. CDR3 nucleotide sequence: TGTGCCAGCAGTGAACTAGGACCCCCCGTGGGCTCCTACAATGAGCAGTTCTTC. The encoded protein is CASSELGPPVGSYNEQFF.

The chain has TRBV4-3 and TRBJ1-6; D may be TRBD1 (5 bases). In germline, CDR1 is LGHNA, CDR2 YSLEER. V lost 0 bases to trimming and J lost 7 bases, with 16 bases between them. The CDR3 runs 17 residues. CDR3 in amino acids: CASSQESSHGGNSPLHF. CDR3 coding DNA: TGCGCCAGCAGCCAAGAATCTAGTCACGGGGGGAATTCACCCCTCCACTTT.

The chain has TRBV11-2 and TRBJ2-5; perhaps D is TRBD1 or TRBD2 (5 bases each). This CDR3 comprises 15 residues. CDR1 is SGHAT and CDR2 is FQNNGV in the germline V gene. The V and J ends lost 5 bases and 5 bases respectively, with 18 bases between them. The CDR3 DNA reads TGTGCCAGCAGCATTCTCCCGGGGCCTCGGGAGACCCAGTACTTC. Its protein product is CASSILPGPRETQYF.

V is TRBV27 and J is TRBJ1-1, with 8 bases identical to TRBD1. With 5 bases clipped from V and 6 bases from J, the junction kept 8 bases outside the gene matches. Germline V lookup: CDR1 MNHEY, CDR2 SMNVEV (reference sequence). The CDR3 consists of 14 residues. CDR3 residues: CASSPRTGRAEAFF. As DNA, the CDR3 is TGTGCCAGCAGTCCCCGGACAGGGAGGGCTGAAGCTTTCTTT.

This clonotype was recorded a few times. The chain couples TRBV6-5 to TRBJ2-3; 9 bases map to TRBD1. After removal of 4 bases from V and 5 bases from J, the junction contained 7 bases not matched to a gene. The germline CDR1 and CDR2 sequences are MNHEY and SVGAGI. The CDR3 consists of 15 residues. CDR3 sequence (DNA): TGTGCCAGCAGTTCTACAGGGGGCGCCGGAGATACGCAGTATTTT. Its translation: CASSSTGGAGDTQYF.

This clonotype was found many times. The chain has TRBV7-2 and TRBJ2-7, with no clear D. The CDR3 loop spans 13 amino acids. V lost 8 bases, J lost 0 bases, and 11 bases lay in between. Germline V CDR1 and CDR2: SGHTA, FQGNSA. The CDR3 loop reads CASRVASSYEQYF. The CDR3 DNA sequence: TGTGCCAGCCGGGTGGCTAGCTCCTACGAGCAGTACTTC.

This clonotype occurred a few times. The chain has TRBV28 and TRBJ2-1; 7 nucleotides agree with TRBD1. This CDR3 is 17 amino acids long. Germline CDR1 MDHEN, CDR2 SYDVKM. After removal of 2 bases from V and 6 bases from J, the junction contained 13 bases not matched to a gene. Here the CDR3 reads CASSLVAGGIFFNEQFF. CDR3 bases: TGTGCCAGCAGTTTAGTGGCAGGGGGAATCTTTTTCAATGAGCAGTTCTTC.

V is TRBV9 and J is TRBJ2-1, with 10 bases aligning to TRBD2. The CDR3 length is 15 residues. Trimming took 0 bases from V and 7 from J; bases not matched to a gene: 4. Germline lookup yields CDR1 SGDLS and CDR2 YYNGEE. The CDR3 loop reads CASSVASGGGNEQFF. Here the CDR3 DNA reads TGTGCCAGCAGCGTAGCCAGCGGGGGGGGGAATGAGCAGTTCTTC.

This clonotype was seen repeatedly, ten times or more. This rearrangement joins TRBV4-1 to TRBJ2-1, with a tentative D call TRBD2 (6 bases). The germline V and J ends were trimmed by 2 bases and 7 bases, with 21 bases remaining between them. The CDR3 contains 17 residues. CDR1 and CDR2 (germline): MGHRA, YSYEKL. This chain's CDR3 is CASSQRTPGTQINEQFF. The DNA for the CDR3 is TGCGCCAGCAGCCAAAGAACTCCCGGGACTCAGATAAATGAGCAGTTCTTC.